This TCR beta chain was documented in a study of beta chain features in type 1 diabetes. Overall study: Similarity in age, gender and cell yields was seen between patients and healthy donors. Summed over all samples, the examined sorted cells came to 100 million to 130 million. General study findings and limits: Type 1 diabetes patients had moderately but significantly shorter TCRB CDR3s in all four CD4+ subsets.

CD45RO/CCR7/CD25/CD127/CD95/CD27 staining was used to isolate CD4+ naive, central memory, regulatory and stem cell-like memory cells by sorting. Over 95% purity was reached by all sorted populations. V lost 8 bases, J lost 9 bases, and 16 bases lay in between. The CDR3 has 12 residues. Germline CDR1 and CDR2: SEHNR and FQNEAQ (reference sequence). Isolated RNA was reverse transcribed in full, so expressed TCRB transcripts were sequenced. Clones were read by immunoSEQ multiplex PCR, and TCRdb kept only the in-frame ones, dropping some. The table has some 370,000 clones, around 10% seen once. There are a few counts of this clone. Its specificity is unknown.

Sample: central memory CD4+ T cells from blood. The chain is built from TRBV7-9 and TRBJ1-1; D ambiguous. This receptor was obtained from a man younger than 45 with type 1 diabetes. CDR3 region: CASRRYEEQAFF. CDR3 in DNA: TGTGCCAGCCGAAGATACGAGGAACAAGCTTTCTTT.